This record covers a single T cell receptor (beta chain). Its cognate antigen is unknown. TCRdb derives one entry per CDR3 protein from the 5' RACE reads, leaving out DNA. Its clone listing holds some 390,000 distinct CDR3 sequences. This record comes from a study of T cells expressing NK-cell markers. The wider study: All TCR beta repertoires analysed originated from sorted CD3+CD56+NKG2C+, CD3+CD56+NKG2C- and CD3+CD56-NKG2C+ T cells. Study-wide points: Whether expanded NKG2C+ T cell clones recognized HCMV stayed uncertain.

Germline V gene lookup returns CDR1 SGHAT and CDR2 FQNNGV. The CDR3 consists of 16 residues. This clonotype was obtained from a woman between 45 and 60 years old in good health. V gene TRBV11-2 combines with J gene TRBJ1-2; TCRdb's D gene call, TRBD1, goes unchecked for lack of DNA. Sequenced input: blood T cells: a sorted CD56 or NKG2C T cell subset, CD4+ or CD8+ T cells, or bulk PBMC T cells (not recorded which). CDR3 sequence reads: CASSLGLRGSDYGYTF.